The 27 T cell receptor beta chains in this list originate from one sample, sequenced in a study of T cell responses to AZD1222 COVID-19 vaccine. Using immunoSEQ multiplex PCR, the repertoire was profiled, and TCRdb retains in-frame clones only, with some absent. The sample has some 170,000 clones, around 94% seen once. The sample consisted of peripheral blood, taken on day 0 of AZD1222 vaccination. These receptors were collected from an adult in good health.

The genes are TRBV9 and TRBJ2-7, with a possible D match to TRBD2 (5 bases). The CDR3 is 13 amino acids. V gave up 0 bases and J gave up 7 bases, with 11 bases separating them. In germline, CDR1 is SGDLS, CDR2 YYNGEE. The CDR3: CASSVDFRGEQYF. The CDR3 DNA reads TGTGCCAGCAGCGTAGACTTTCGAGGGGAGCAGTACTTC.

This rearrangement joins TRBV6-2 or TRBV6-3 to TRBJ2-7; 12 nucleotides match TRBD2. CDR3 size: 16 residues. V lost 2 bases to trimming and J lost 7 bases; unmatched junction nucleotides: 9. Germline-derived CDR1 and CDR2 are MNHEY and SVGEGT. The CDR3 here is CASSYRASGREEEQYF. The DNA of the CDR3 is TGTGCCAGCAGTTACCGGGCTAGCGGGAGGGAAGAAGAGCAGTACTTC.

The chain combines TRBV7-7 with TRBJ2-1; TRBD2 matches at 11 bases. Germline trimming cut 0 bases from V and 7 bases from J; bases unmatched to any gene: 5. Germline CDR1 is SSHAT and CDR2 is FNYEAQ (reference sequence). The CDR3 runs 16 residues. DNA of the CDR3: TGTGCCAGCAGCTTAGCGCTAGCGGGAGGATCGAATGAGCAGTTCTTC. Translation: CASSLALAGGSNEQFF.

The chain employs TRBV7-8 and TRBJ1-2; no definite D call. CDR1 is SGHVS, CDR2 FQNEAQ, per germline. This CDR3 has 13 amino acids. Trimming left V 3 bases short and J 2 bases short, with 7 bases between. The CDR3: CASSLGQNYGYTF. As DNA, the CDR3 is TGTGCCAGCAGCTTGGGCCAAAACTATGGCTACACCTTC.

This clone was seen once. This chain joins TRBV5-1 and TRBJ1-4; D is uncertain. CDR1 is SGHRS and CDR2 is YFSETQ in the germline V gene. V lost 6 bases, J lost 0 bases, and 12 bases lay in between. This CDR3 is 15 amino acids long. The CDR3 reads CASTVAGATNEKLFF. The CDR3 DNA reads as TGCGCCAGCACCGTGGCGGGCGCAACTAATGAAAAACTGTTTTTT.

This sequence joins TRBV27 and TRBJ1-1; D may be TRBD1 (5 bases). Deletions cut 5 bases from V and 5 bases from J, with 12 bases between. This CDR3 spans 13 amino acids. The germline V gene has CDR1 MNHEY and CDR2 SMNVEV (reference sequence). The CDR3 here is CASSLTRGTEAFF. The CDR3 DNA follows: TGTGCCAGCAGTCTAACCCGGGGGACTGAAGCTTTCTTT.

J is TRBJ1-1 and V is TRBV10-1; 7 nucleotides match TRBD1. The CDR3 runs to 14 residues. The V gene's germline CDR1 is WNHNN and CDR2 SYGVQD (reference sequence). With 6 bases clipped from V and 1 base from J, the junction kept 5 bases outside the gene matches. CDR3 in amino acids: CASSRTGWNTEAFF. As DNA, the CDR3 is TGCGCCAGCAGCCGGACAGGTTGGAACACTGAAGCTTTCTTT.

The V and J genes are TRBV19 and TRBJ1-1; D possibly corresponds to TRBD1 (6 bases). V shed 5 bases and J shed 11 bases, with 24 bases lying between them. CDR1 LNHDA and CDR2 SQIVND come from the germline V gene (reference sequence). CDR3 size: 15 residues. CDR3 nucleotides: TGTGCCAGTAGTGAAACCCGGGGATCGGGGGCCGGCGCTTTCTTT. Its protein is CASSETRGSGAGAFF. The full variable domain, in which reference TRBV19 and TRBJ1-1 provide the parts outside the CDR3, is DGGITQSPKYLFRKEGQNVTLSCEQNLNHDAMYWYRQDPGQGLRLIYYSQIVNDFQKGDIAEGYSVSREKKESFPLTVTSAQKNPTAFYLCASSETRGSGAGAFFGQGTRLTVV.

This CDR3 reads CAWTRGSTDTQYF. The CDR3 nucleotides read TGTGCCTGGACCAGGGGTAGCACAGATACGCAGTATTTT. This rearrangement joins TRBV30 to TRBJ2-3, with D possibly TRBD1 on 6 matching bases. The germline CDR1 and CDR2 sequences are GTSNPN and SVGIG (reference sequence). Trimming cost V 4 bases and J 0 bases, with 8 bases left between them. CDR3 length: 13 amino acids.

The chain uses TRBV19 and TRBJ2-1; 11 bases are a match to TRBD2. CDR3 size: 16 residues. The J segment lost 5 bases and the V segment lost 5 bases, leaving 8 bases of the junction unmatched. Germline V lookup: CDR1 LNHDA, CDR2 SQIVND (reference sequence). In DNA form, the CDR3 reads TGTGCCAGTAGTTCATTAGCGGGAGGGCCAAACAATGAGCAGTTCTTC. This codes for CASSSLAGGPNNEQFF.

The chain carries TRBV29-1 and TRBJ1-4; D is unresolved. The V gene lost 7 bases and the J gene lost 8 bases, with 14 bases spanning the gap. The germline V gene has CDR1 SQVTM and CDR2 ANQGSEA. This CDR3 region has 12 residues. In DNA, the CDR3 is TGCAGCGCGGGTAATCGTGGGGAAAAACTGTTTTTT. This encodes CSAGNRGEKLFF.

For the CDR3, the DNA is TGTGCCAGCAGCGTAGGTGGTAGCACTGAAGCTTTCTTT. As protein: CASSVGGSTEAFF. This chain connects TRBV9 to TRBJ1-1, with D uncertain. Trimming stripped 0 bases from V and 4 bases from J, with 7 bases between. Per germline, CDR1 SGDLS and CDR2 YYNGEE. The CDR3 consists of 13 residues. Based on the CDR3 plus reference TRBV9 and TRBJ1-1, the full variable domain is DSGVTQTPKHLITATGQRVTLRCSPRSGDLSVYWYQQSLDQGLQFLIQYYNGEERAKGNILERFSAQQFPDLHSELNLSSLELGDSALYFCASSVGGSTEAFFGQGTRLTVV.

The chain joins TRBV18 to TRBJ1-1; TRBD1 aligns across 8 bases. Looked up from germline, CDR1 is KGHSH and CDR2 is LQKENI. With V trimmed by 4 bases and J by 0 bases, 4 bases remained unmatched. The CDR3 totals 15 residues. This CDR3 is CASSLRQGLNTEAFF. In DNA, the CDR3 is TGTGCCAGCTCACTTCGACAGGGGCTGAACACTGAAGCTTTCTTT.

This chain connects TRBV6-5 to TRBJ1-5; tentatively, D is TRBD1 (5 bases). The ends were cut back, 0 bases at V and 7 bases at J, with 13 bases in the middle. The CDR3 contains 15 residues. The V gene's germline CDR1 is MNHEY and CDR2 SVGAGI. The CDR3 loop is CASSYSTGLGQPQHF. DNA of the CDR3: TGTGCCAGCAGTTACTCTACGGGGCTTGGGCAGCCCCAGCATTTT.

Comments on this clone: This sample includes further DNA sequences coding for the same CDR3. This rearrangement joins TRBV5-1 to TRBJ2-7; a possible D gene is TRBD1 (6 bases). Trimming shortened V by 4 bases and J by 0 bases, and 11 bases separated the two germline ends. The CDR3 extends over 14 amino acids. The germline gives CDR1 SGHRS, CDR2 YFSETQ. CDR3 protein: CASSLGQSSYEQYF. Written as DNA, the CDR3 is TGCGCCAGCAGCCTAGGACAGAGCTCCTACGAGCAGTACTTC.

This chain links TRBV6-6 with TRBJ1-5; D gene ambiguous. CDR3 length: 14 residues. In germline, CDR1 is MNHNY, CDR2 SVGAGI (reference sequence). V lost 2 bases, J lost 8 bases, and 13 bases lay in between. The CDR3 sequence: CASSYAQPLEPQHF. Written as DNA, the CDR3 is TGTGCCAGCAGTTACGCACAGCCGTTGGAGCCCCAGCATTTT.

V usage is TRBV6-5 and J usage is TRBJ1-3; D is possibly TRBD1 (6 bases). Trimming cost V 7 bases and J 4 bases, with 14 bases left between them. The CDR3 length is 14 residues. Germline lookup yields CDR1 MNHEY and CDR2 SVGAGI. The CDR3 reads CASKYQGTGNTIYF. CDR3 coding DNA: TGTGCCAGCAAATATCAGGGGACCGGAAACACCATATATTTT.

The chain employs TRBV6-5 and TRBJ2-1; 7 bases align to TRBD1. The CDR3 loop spans 14 amino acids. CDR1 and CDR2 from the germline V gene are MNHEY and SVGAGI. Losses at the gene ends were 6 bases for V and 4 bases for J; bases not matched to a gene: 6. The CDR3 bases are TGTGCCAGCAGGGCCGGGACAGTTTACAATGAGCAGTTCTTC. This encodes CASRAGTVYNEQFF.

The rearrangement uses TRBV11-3 and TRBJ2-1, with TRBD2 matching over 9 bases. Germline assignment: CDR1 SGHNT and CDR2 YENEEA. Trimming at V came to 2 bases and at J to 0 bases, leaving 8 bases not matched to a gene. CDR3 length: 18 residues. The CDR3 DNA reads TGTGCCAGCAGCTTAAGGCGGGGTAGCGGGAGCTCCTACAATGAGCAGTTCTTC. Protein product: CASSLRRGSGSSYNEQFF.

This clone appeared a few times. V is TRBV11-2 and J is TRBJ1-2, with D uncertain. CDR3 length equals 13 residues. Trimming took 5 bases from V and 4 from J, leaving 11 bases between them. The germline V gene has CDR1 SGHAT and CDR2 FQNNGV. The CDR3 loop is CASSLGSIYGYTF. The CDR3 DNA reads as TGTGCCAGCAGCCTAGGATCAATCTATGGCTACACCTTC.

This chain connects TRBV3-1 (or the pseudogene TRBV3-2) to TRBJ2-1, with TRBD2 identical over 7 bases. The germline V gene encodes CDR1 LGHDT and CDR2 YNNKEL (reference sequence). The junction had 9 bases not matched to a gene; V was cut back by 4 bases and J by 3 bases. CDR3 length: 16 residues. CDR3 protein: CASSPGGADLYNEQFF. The CDR3 bases are TGTGCCAGCAGCCCGGGAGGAGCGGATCTCTACAATGAGCAGTTCTTC.

The chain recombines TRBV29-1 with TRBJ2-3; 10 positions match TRBD2. Germline CDR1 SQVTM, CDR2 ANQGSEA. V shed 1 base, J shed 2 bases, and the junction held 6 bases outside the gene matches. The CDR3 contains 16 residues. The CDR3 protein is CSVEGIGLAATDTQYF. CDR3 sequence (DNA): TGCAGCGTTGAAGGGATCGGACTAGCGGCCACAGATACGCAGTATTTT.

The chain joins TRBV5-1 to TRBJ1-1; D call uncertain. V was trimmed by 0 bases and J by 1 base, leaving 10 bases between them. This CDR3 is built from 15 residues. Germline loops: CDR1 SGHRS, CDR2 YFSETQ. As DNA, the CDR3 is TGCGCCAGCAGCTTGGCTGCGAGAGGGAACACTGAAGCTTTCTTT. Amino acid sequence: CASSLAARGNTEAFF.

The V call is TRBV19, the J call TRBJ2-2, with no clear D. This CDR3 has 12 residues. The germline gives CDR1 LNHDA, CDR2 SQIVND (reference sequence). V was shortened by 8 bases and J by 5 bases, with 9 bases between the two germline ends. CDR3 residues: CASGPFTGELFF. DNA of the CDR3: TGTGCCAGTGGCCCGTTTACCGGGGAGCTGTTTTTT.

The chain joins TRBV6-5 to TRBJ1-3; possible D gene TRBD1, 6 bases. CDR1 and CDR2 (germline): MNHEY, SVGAGI. Trimming cost V 6 bases and J 0 bases, with 12 bases left between them. The CDR3 has 15 residues. The CDR3 loop reads CASRPDRLSGNTIYF. In DNA, the CDR3 is TGTGCCAGCAGACCCGACAGGCTCTCTGGAAACACCATATATTTT.

The chain uses TRBV9 and TRBJ1-1; possibly TRBD1 for D (5 bases). CDR1 and CDR2 from the germline V gene are SGDLS and YYNGEE. CDR3 size: 14 residues. V lost 3 bases and J 6 bases, leaving 15 bases between the germline ends. The DNA of the CDR3 is TGTGCCAGCAGCGGCGACAGTGGATCCCCTGAAGCTTTCTTT. Its protein is CASSGDSGSPEAFF.

This clone came up once. The chain couples TRBV19 to TRBJ2-1; possibly TRBD2 for D (6 bases). Trimming shortened V by 5 bases and J by 5 bases, and 19 bases separated the two germline ends. There are 16 residues in the CDR3. CDR1 and CDR2 from the germline V gene are LNHDA and SQIVND (reference sequence). CDR3: CASSSAPGLTNNEQFF. The DNA of the CDR3 is TGTGCCAGTAGTTCCGCCCCGGGACTGACGAACAATGAGCAGTTCTTC.